The rows below give T cell receptor beta chains drawn from one sample of a study of OX40 agonist ivuxolimab in advanced cancers. Profiled with immunoSEQ multiplex PCR; TCRdb holds only in-frame clones, not every one. The sample holds 42,000 or so clones, around 86% seen once. This sample comprised CD4+ or CD8+ T cells sorted from blood, obtained in a trial of the OX40 agonist ivuxolimab. The receptor source for this set is an adult with an advanced solid tumor such as melanoma, head and neck, liver or kidney cancer. The conserved cysteine and the conserved F or W are not part of the CDR3 here. A D gene is named only where the DNA matches it firmly.

TRBV28	NA	13	TRBJ2-7	ASSPPWAGAYEQY
TRBV7-2	TRBD1	10	TRBJ2-5	ASSAGQGRPY
TRBV27	NA	12	TRBJ2-2	ASSFGLLQGELF
TRBV2	TRBD1	13	TRBJ1-5	ASSEGQGTNQPQH
TRBV12-5	NA	12	TRBJ2-5	ASALGGQPWTQY
TRBV29-1	NA	10	TRBJ2-7	SVAGTSYEQY
TRBV7-3	NA	11	TRBJ1-1	ASSLRAGHEAF
TRBV5-4	NA	14	TRBJ1-1	ASSFPGLGLNTEAF
TRBV28	TRBD1	22	TRBJ1-5	ASSPAVYPPPGTGGKGSNQPQH
TRBV7-2	TRBD1	15	TRBJ1-1	ASSLGQGLTMNTEAF
TRBV11-3	NA	12	TRBJ2-1	ASRGDSGYNEQF
TRBV19	TRBD2	13	TRBJ2-1	ASSIVAGGPNEQF
TRBV2	NA	12	TRBJ2-5	ASSSLLGQETQY
TRBV4-3	TRBD2	13	TRBJ2-1	ASSQLLAGNNEQF
TRBV5-1	TRBD2	11	TRBJ2-7	ASSLWSGGEQY
TRBV7-9	NA	13	TRBJ1-1	ASSPNGGSVTEAF
TRBV6-1	NA	12	TRBJ1-5	ASTAHGTNQPQH
TRBV6-1	TRBD1	15	TRBJ2-4	ASSEMGTGGAKNIQY
TRBV6-6	NA	10	TRBJ2-7	ASSYGRYEQY
TRBV11-2	TRBD1	12	TRBJ1-2	ASSLQAGGYGYT
TRBV5-8	NA	11	TRBJ1-1	ASSLFNGQEAF
TRBV28	TRBD1	13	TRBJ1-5	ASSPADRGHQPQH
TRBV29-1	NA	10	TRBJ2-5	SVLGLEETQY
TRBV6-5	TRBD2	13	TRBJ2-3	ASSLAGDPTDTQY
TRBV7-8	NA	14	TRBJ1-4	ASSSLREGGNEKLF
TRBV29-1	TRBD1	15	TRBJ2-1	SVEDPTGNPDFNEQF
TRBV7-8	NA	14	TRBJ2-3	ASSLWTINSTDTQY
TRBV5-5	NA	9	TRBJ2-7	ASSLTYEQY
TRBV5-1	NA	13	TRBJ2-2	ASSFRDPNTGELF
TRBV28	TRBD1	12	TRBJ1-1	ASSYTGGNTEAF
TRBV7-9	NA	10	TRBJ2-1	ASSFRGYEQF
TRBV6-6	TRBD2	11	TRBJ2-7	ASSLGGPYEQY
TRBV7-2	NA	11	TRBJ1-2	ASSFTTNYGYT
TRBV7-8	NA	10	TRBJ2-5	ASSLPRETQY
TRBV10-3	NA	13	TRBJ1-2	AIRQIRMERDGYT
TRBV9	NA	17	TRBJ2-3	ASSVGLLSDGGGTDTQY
TRBV28	NA	12	TRBJ1-1	ASSSTFKNTEAF
TRBV11-2	NA	9	TRBJ2-7	ASSAYGEQY
TRBV7-9	NA	10	TRBJ2-3	ASSLGAGAQY
TRBV4-1	NA	14	TRBJ2-2	ASSQEGDSLAGELF
TRBV6-5	NA	12	TRBJ1-4	ASRSTQGNEKLF
TRBV5-1	NA	13	TRBJ1-2	ASSFRQGVVDGYT
TRBV7-2	NA	12	TRBJ1-4	ASSLVEQNEKLF
TRBV27	NA	15	TRBJ2-6	ASRQRGGSAGANVLT
TRBV5-4	NA	12	TRBJ1-2	ASSPDSFNYGYT
TRBV6-1	NA	13	TRBJ1-3	ASSETSSSGNTIY
TRBV28	TRBD1	13	TRBJ1-5	ASSSGGQSNQPQH
TRBV10-1	NA	13	TRBJ1-3	ASSRGLYSGNTIY
TRBV10-1	TRBD2	11	TRBJ2-5	ASSGLAGETQY
TRBV11-2	TRBD1	12	TRBJ1-6	ASSFRGNNSPLH
TRBV7-8	NA	15	TRBJ1-6	ASSLMRGESYNSPLH
TRBV21-1	NA	11	TRBJ2-6	ASILGGANVLT
TRBV7-8	NA	14	TRBJ2-2	ASSPSGNTNTGELF